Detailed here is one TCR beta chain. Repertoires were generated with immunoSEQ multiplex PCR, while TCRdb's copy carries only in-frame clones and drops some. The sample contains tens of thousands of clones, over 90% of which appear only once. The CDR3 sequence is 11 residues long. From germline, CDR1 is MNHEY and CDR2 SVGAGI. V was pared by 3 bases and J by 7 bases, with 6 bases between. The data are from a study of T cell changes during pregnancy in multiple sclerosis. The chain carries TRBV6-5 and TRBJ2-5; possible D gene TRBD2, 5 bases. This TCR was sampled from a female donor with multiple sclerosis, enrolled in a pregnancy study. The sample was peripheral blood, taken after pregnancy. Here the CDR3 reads CASSYAGTQYF. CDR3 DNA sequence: TGTGCCAGCAGTTATGCGGGGACCCAGTACTTC.